This T cell receptor beta chain was sequenced in a study of Ad26.COV2.S vaccination and SARS-CoV-2 variants. Sequencing used immunoSEQ multiplex PCR; TCRdb keeps in-frame clones, though not all of them. The sample shows 290,000 or so clones, about 89% of them seen only once. The treatment was: roughly 19 received Ad26.COV2.S at low or high dose, single or two shots; about five received placebo; per-sample allocation not given. Repertoires come from day 63 after the first vaccine or placebo injection. Between the trimmed V and J ends, which lost 4 bases and 4 bases, there was a span of 10 bases. Per the germline V gene, CDR1 is LNHNV and CDR2 is YYDKDF (reference sequence). The CDR3 has 13 residues.

This chain joins TRBV15 and TRBJ1-2; D possibly corresponds to TRBD1 (6 bases). The TCR originated in a person aged 18-60 years who received the Ad26.COV2.S COVID-19 vaccine or a placebo. The sequencing used peripheral blood, collected in a trial of Ad26.COV2.S vaccine versus placebo. Written as DNA, the CDR3 is TGTGCCACCAGCAAGGCAGGGGCCTATGGCTACACCTTC. Protein: CATSKAGAYGYTF.